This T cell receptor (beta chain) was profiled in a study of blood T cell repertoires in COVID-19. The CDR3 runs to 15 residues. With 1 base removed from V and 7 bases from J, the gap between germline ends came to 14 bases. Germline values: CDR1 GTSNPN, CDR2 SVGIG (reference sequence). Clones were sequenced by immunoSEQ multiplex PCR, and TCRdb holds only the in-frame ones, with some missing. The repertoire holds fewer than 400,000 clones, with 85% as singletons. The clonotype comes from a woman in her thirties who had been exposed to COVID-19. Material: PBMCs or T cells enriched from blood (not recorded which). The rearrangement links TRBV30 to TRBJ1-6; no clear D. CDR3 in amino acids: CAWSGQTRANSPLHF. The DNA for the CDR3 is TGTGCCTGGAGTGGCCAAACGAGGGCGAATTCACCCCTCCACTTT.